The T cell receptor (beta chain) under discussion was sequenced for a study of PD-1 blockade in mismatch repair-deficient tumors. The CDR3 length is 14 residues. J lost 4 bases, V lost 4 bases, and 7 bases had no gene match. Germline CDR1 reads LNHDA; CDR2 reads SQIVND (reference sequence). This clone has more than one count but fewer than ten. TCRdb keeps only in-frame clones here, not all; method: immunoSEQ multiplex PCR. The table has more than 90,000 clones, 70% to 80% seen once; the top ten hold 4.7%. This clonotype was sampled from an adult with mismatch repair-deficient cancer. The sequencing here drew on peripheral blood, taken approximately 60 weeks after starting pembrolizumab. The chain joins TRBV19 to TRBJ2-7; 7 positions match TRBD2. CDR3 DNA: TGTGCCAGTAGTAAGGGCGGGAGTTCTTACGAGCAGTACTTC. Translation: CASSKGGSSYEQYF.